The following is a T cell receptor (beta chain) sequence with its context. Its antigen remains unidentified. No much larger clonotype is one base removed from it; base qualities were not supplied. The Qiagen DNeasy kit was used to extract genomic DNA from unsorted PBMCs and from the negatively selected CD4+ and CD8+ fractions. Using primers that anneal to V and J segments, immunoSEQ multiplex PCR amplified the TCR beta CDR3 regions. A synthetic immune receptor repertoire was used to minimize amplification bias, and any remaining bias was removed computationally after sequencing. The study's own analysis went as follows. Repertoire diversity was quantified as the Shannon entropy index using custom Python scripts. Unsorted, CD4+ and CD8+ repertoires were analyzed separately, except in combined analyses where CD4+ and CD8+ sequences were merged in silico. Clonal expansion was defined as a frequency increase of at least 2-fold after treatment compared with C1D1, and clones undetected at baseline were assigned a pseudocount of 0.5. Clones with 0 or 1 copy at C1D1 were defined as singleton clones, while clones with 2 or more copies were defined as non-singleton clones. Clones expanded in unsorted samples were labelled as CD4+, CD8+ or unknown by matching protein sequences in sorted samples from the same patient. Wilcoxon tests on paired samples were used to test changes in diversity from C1D1 to C4D1. TCRdb obtained this table from immuneACCESS and retained in-frame rearrangements with V and J assigned. These tables miss some clones; where compared with another copy, unresolved V genes account for less than half of the shortfall, and the remainder is unexplained. That table is the source of V, J and clone size, and D and trimming were worked out from the DNA. The sample data list 12,000 to 15,000 clones, and roughly 82% of these were observed just once. In total, the top ten clones hold 4.1% of the sample.

This sample's time point label indicates: cycle 1 day 1 (C1D1), immediately before nivolumab initiation. Relapse after autologous stem cell transplantation had occurred in all trial patients, and cohorts A, B and C were distinguished by prior brentuximab vedotin exposure. The trial cohort included fewer than 60 patients with relapsed/refractory classical Hodgkin lymphoma, and each patient had a best overall response of complete response, partial response or progressive disease. Trial patients were treated with single-agent nivolumab in the multi-cohort phase II CheckMate 205 trial. An independent review committee assessed best overall response by applying the 2007 International Working Group response criteria. Trial PBMCs were collected immediately before nivolumab initiation (C1D1) and during therapy at cycle 2 day 1 and cycle 4 day 1. Peripheral blood was collected in 8 mL Vacutainer Cell Preparation Tubes, from which PBMCs were isolated by centrifugation and then cryopreserved.

This record comes from a study of PD-1 blockade in classical Hodgkin lymphoma (dated by TCRdb to the early 2020s). As for the study more broadly: Nivolumab dosing was 3 mg/kg intravenously every 2 weeks, continuing until either disease progression or unacceptable toxicity. A peripheral blood immune signature of response to PD-1 blockade in classical Hodgkin lymphoma was defined using TCR beta sequencing and CyTOF.

CDR1 and CDR2 were assigned from the germline V gene as SQVTM and ANQGSEA. V is pared back by 1 base and J by 6 bases, with 12 bases lying between the germline termini. Taken from cysteine to phenylalanine, the CDR3 has 13 residues. Only CDR3 DNA is held: 39 bases, read in frame from base 1. Broader findings and caveats from the paper: Trial patients achieving complete response had baseline diversity similar to newly diagnosed patients, whereas partial responders and progressors had significantly lower diversity. Only a single clinical trial cohort was studied, and what caused the repertoire differences, possibly disease activity or prior therapy, remained undefined. Baseline TCR diversity was reported to be lower in newly diagnosed patients than in healthy donors and to be lower still in relapsed/refractory patients. By C4D1, a significant rise was seen in CD4+ TCR diversity but not in CD8+ TCR diversity (p=0.0027 vs p=0.16), and the rise was most apparent among complete responders (p=0.02). Patients starting nivolumab less than 1 year after ASCT had lower diversity and were excluded from later analyses to avoid confounding by immune reconstitution.

The specimen was peripheral blood mononuclear cells (PBMCs), collected at baseline. The TCR originated in a human donor with classical Hodgkin lymphoma. This receptor chain uses TRBV29-1 and TRBJ1-2; perhaps TRBD1 is the D gene, with 6 bases matching. CDR3 reads: CSVEGGRGNGYTF. The nucleotide sequence reads TGCAGCGTTGAAGGGGGGCGGGGGAATGGCTACACCTTC. Beyond the CDR3, the reference TRBV29-1 and TRBJ1-2 genes provide the residues; the full variable domain reads: SAVISQKPSRDICQRGTSLTIQCQVDSQVTMMFWYRQQPGQSLTLIATANQGSEATYESGFVIDKFPISRPNLTFSTLTVSNMSPEDSSIYLCSVEGGRGNGYTFGSGTRLTVV.